This is a list of T cell receptor beta chains from one sample in a study of T cells in Graves' hyperthyroidism and ophthalmopathy. A single record per CDR3 protein comes from TCRdb applying MiXCR to the multiplex PCR reads. This table holds roughly 250,000 distinct CDR3 sequences, around 17% found once. What was sequenced was blood. These receptors originate from a woman younger than 30 with Graves' ophthalmopathy. Both conserved end residues are part of each CDR3. D genes are given only for firm matches. Clone size is stated in some rows and not others, as once, few, many or a class when expanded.

V gene,clone size,J gene,D gene,CDR3 protein,CDR3 DNA
TRBV20-1,many,TRBJ2-5,NA,CSARDFRARQETQYF,TGCAGTGCTAGAGATTTTCGGGCTAGGCAAGAGACCCAGTACTTC
TRBV5-6,many,TRBJ1-5,TRBD1,CASSGGQGAGNQPQHF,TGTGCCAGCAGCGGGGGACAGGGCGCCGGCAATCAGCCCCAGCATTTT
TRBV20-1,NA,TRBJ2-7,NA,CSAAPGTHEQYF,TGCAGTGCTGCTCCAGGGACTCACGAGCAGTACTTC
TRBV12-3/TRBV12-4,NA,TRBJ2-1,NA,CASSLTTRNEQFF,TGTGCCAGCAGTTTGACTACTCGGAATGAGCAGTTCTTC
TRBV7-9,many,TRBJ2-5,NA,CASSYRTGYQETQYF,TGTGCCAGCAGCTACCGGACCGGGTACCAAGAGACCCAGTACTTC
TRBV27,NA,TRBJ1-2,TRBD1,CASSSAGDRGLDGYTF,TGTGCCAGCAGTTCAGCCGGGGACAGGGGGCTGGACGGCTACACCTTC
TRBV5-1,many,TRBJ2-2,TRBD1,CASSDRGNTGELFF,TGCGCCAGCAGCGACAGGGGTAACACCGGGGAGCTGTTTTTT
TRBV28,many,TRBJ1-2,NA,CASYTDGRYTF,TGTGCCAGCTACACCGATGGGCGCTACACCTTC
TRBV7-8,many,TRBJ2-7,TRBD2,CASSPPGTSSYEQYF,TGTGCCAGCAGCCCACCCGGGACTAGCAGCTACGAGCAGTACTTC
TRBV6-5,many,TRBJ2-1,TRBD2,CASSYSPYSSGGASEQFF,TGTGCCAGCAGTTACTCTCCTTATTCTAGCGGGGGGGCAAGCGAGCAGTTCTTC
TRBV29-1,NA,TRBJ2-2,TRBD2,CSVVTSGGELFF,TGCAGCGTGGTGACTAGCGGGGGGGAGCTGTTTTTT
TRBV29-1,NA,TRBJ2-1,TRBD2,CSVCLIGTSGSPIGGEQFF,TGCAGCGTCTGTTTGATCGGGACTAGCGGGAGCCCCATTGGAGGTGAGCAGTTCTTC
TRBV12-3/TRBV12-4,many,TRBJ1-5,NA,CASAQALNQPQHF,TGTGCCAGCGCCCAGGCCCTCAATCAGCCCCAGCATTTT
TRBV4-3,many,TRBJ2-1,TRBD2,CASSQLAERSYNEQFF,TGCGCCAGCAGCCAACTAGCGGAGCGGTCCTACAATGAGCAGTTCTTC
TRBV4-2,few,TRBJ2-3,TRBD2,CASGQETSGRALDTQYF,TGTGCCAGCGGCCAAGAAACTAGCGGGAGGGCCTTGGATACGCAGTATTTT
TRBV5-8,NA,TRBJ2-7,NA,CAILAGRYEQYF,TGTGCCATCCTAGCCGGCCGCTACGAGCAGTACTTC
TRBV28,NA,TRBJ1-1,TRBD1,CASSLPRTGGTEAFF,TGTGCCAGCAGTTTACCGAGGACAGGGGGCACTGAAGCTTTCTTT
TRBV2,many,TRBJ2-2,TRBD2,CASSEALGLAANTGELFF,TGTGCCAGCAGTGAAGCGCTTGGACTAGCGGCAAACACCGGGGAGCTGTTTTTT
TRBV20-1,many,TRBJ1-6,TRBD1,CSAKLTGTGYDSPLHF,TGCAGTGCTAAACTCACCGGGACAGGCTACGATTCACCCCTCCACTTT
TRBV4-1,NA,TRBJ2-4,TRBD2,CASSQEPSGALAKNIQYF,TGCGCCAGCAGCCAAGAGCCTAGCGGGGCCCTAGCCAAAAACATTCAGTACTTC
TRBV2,few,TRBJ2-5,NA,CASRGHIQETQYF,TGTGCCAGCAGAGGACATATCCAAGAGACCCAGTACTTC
TRBV7-8,many,TRBJ1-3,TRBD1,CASSMDRGNTIYF,TGTGCCAGCAGCATGGACAGGGGGAACACCATATATTTT
TRBV4-1,NA,TRBJ1-2,TRBD1,CASSQASPRTGNYGYTF,TGCGCCAGCAGCCAAGCATCCCCCCGGACAGGGAACTATGGCTACACCTTC
TRBV7-9,many,TRBJ1-2,NA,CASSLASASGYTF,TGTGCCAGCAGCCTAGCATCGGCAAGCGGCTACACCTTC
TRBV3-1,many,TRBJ2-1,NA,CASSHLWASSDNEQFF,TGTGCCAGCAGCCATTTATGGGCCTCAAGCGACAATGAGCAGTTCTTC
TRBV4-3,NA,TRBJ2-2,TRBD2,CASSQVVGGGTGELFF,TGCGCCAGCAGCCAAGTGGTCGGGGGAGGGACCGGGGAGCTGTTTTTT
TRBV7-9,many,TRBJ1-2,TRBD1,CASSYMTGGDDGYTF,TGTGCCAGCAGCTACATGACAGGGGGCGACGATGGCTACACCTTC
TRBV13,NA,TRBJ2-7,TRBD2,CASSPTGTSGRNEQYF,TGTGCCAGCAGCCCGACCGGGACTAGCGGGAGGAACGAGCAGTACTTC
TRBV6-1,many,TRBJ1-1,TRBD1,CASSGWTGGNTEAFF,TGTGCCAGCAGTGGTTGGACAGGGGGGAACACTGAAGCTTTCTTT
TRBV10-3,many,TRBJ2-1,TRBD1,CAISEQGDSYNEQFF,TGTGCCATCAGTGAGCAGGGGGACTCCTACAATGAGCAGTTCTTC
TRBV10-3,many,TRBJ1-6,NA,CAISESGDDSPLHF,TGTGCCATCAGTGAGTCAGGGGATGATTCACCCCTCCACTTT
TRBV10-3,many,TRBJ1-1,TRBD1,CAISREQGAGHTEAFF,TGTGCCATCAGCCGCGAACAGGGGGCTGGACACACTGAAGCTTTCTTT
TRBV9,NA,TRBJ2-1,NA,CASSVDRAYYNEQFF,TGTGCCAGCAGCGTAGACAGGGCTTATTACAATGAGCAGTTCTTC
TRBV6-1,many,TRBJ2-5,NA,CASRRRLGSTQETQYF,TGTGCCAGCAGACGAAGGCTAGGCAGTACCCAAGAGACCCAGTACTTC
TRBV7-9,many,TRBJ2-2,NA,CASTDDYNTGELFF,TGTGCCAGCACCGATGACTACAACACCGGGGAGCTGTTTTTT
TRBV7-8,many,TRBJ2-1,NA,CASSLDRIRGEQFF,TGTGCCAGCAGCTTAGATCGTATACGGGGTGAGCAGTTCTTC
TRBV6-1,many,TRBJ1-5,NA,CASGDVTGRSQPQHF,TGTGCCAGCGGGGACGTGACAGGTAGGAGTCAGCCCCAGCATTTT
TRBV11-2,NA,TRBJ1-1,TRBD1,CASSTWTGRVNTEAFF,TGTGCCAGCAGCACCTGGACAGGGAGGGTGAACACTGAAGCTTTCTTT
TRBV12-3/TRBV12-4,few,TRBJ1-3,NA,CASSLSSSSSGSTIYF,TGTGCCAGCAGTTTAAGCTCAAGCAGCTCTGGAAGCACCATATATTTT
TRBV7-8,many,TRBJ2-3,NA,CASSLRDGQSTDTQYF,TGTGCCAGCAGCTTAAGGGACGGACAAAGCACAGATACGCAGTATTTT
TRBV6-1,many,TRBJ1-2,TRBD1,CASSKDRHYGYTF,TGTGCCAGCAGCAAGGACAGGCACTATGGCTACACCTTC
TRBV28,many,TRBJ2-1,TRBD2,CASSLTGLADSSYNEQFF,TGTGCCAGCAGTTTAACGGGACTAGCGGACAGCTCCTACAATGAGCAGTTCTTC
TRBV6-2/TRBV6-3,many,TRBJ2-7,TRBD2,CASSREPGREQYF,TGTGCCAGCAGCCGCGAACCCGGGAGGGAGCAGTACTTC
TRBV6-1,many,TRBJ1-2,NA,CASSEGGGAVYGYTF,TGTGCCAGCAGTGAAGGAGGGGGGGCGGTCTATGGCTACACCTTC
TRBV12-5,many,TRBJ2-7,TRBD2,CASGLGRIGTSGRHSYEQYF,TGTGCTAGTGGTTTGGGCAGAATCGGGACTAGCGGGAGACACTCCTACGAGCAGTACTTC
TRBV3-1,NA,TRBJ1-2,NA,CASSRGGDGYGYTF,TGTGCCAGCAGCCGCGGGGGGGACGGCTATGGCTACACCTTC
TRBV27,NA,TRBJ2-1,TRBD2,CATDPSSGSPNEQFF,TGTGCCACCGATCCGTCTAGCGGGAGTCCCAATGAGCAGTTCTTC
TRBV20-1,many,TRBJ1-1,NA,CSARLLNTEAFF,TGCAGTGCTAGATTGCTTAACACTGAAGCTTTCTTT
TRBV29-1,many,TRBJ2-1,NA,CSVGSGTTYNEQFF,TGCAGCGTTGGGTCCGGGACCACCTACAATGAGCAGTTCTTC
TRBV7-2,NA,TRBJ2-5,TRBD2,CASRLGNSGTSGRWETQYF,TGTGCCAGCAGATTAGGAAACTCCGGGACTAGCGGGAGGTGGGAGACCCAGTACTTC
TRBV18,many,TRBJ2-1,TRBD2,CASSSETSSLNNEQFF,TGTGCCAGCTCATCGGAGACTAGCAGCCTTAACAATGAGCAGTTCTTC
TRBV6-4,NA,TRBJ1-1,TRBD1,CASKPGQGLTEAFF,TGTGCCAGCAAACCGGGACAGGGGCTCACTGAAGCTTTCTTT
TRBV10-3,many,TRBJ1-2,NA,CAISESKGHGYTF,TGTGCCATCAGTGAGTCAAAGGGACATGGCTACACCTTC
TRBV27,many,TRBJ2-7,NA,CASSPSLGVRPYEQYF,TGTGCCAGCAGCCCCAGTTTGGGGGTCCGTCCCTACGAGCAGTACTTC